A single T cell receptor beta chain is shown here with its context. Its specificity is unknown. Measured with immunoSEQ multiplex PCR; TCRdb has only the in-frame clones, and not every one. This table holds 85,000 to 95,000 clones, about 90% found once. Trimming at V came to 0 bases and at J to 3 bases, leaving 5 bases not matched to a gene. The CDR3 has 19 amino acids. Germline values: CDR1 LGHNA, CDR2 YSLEER. The record originates from a study of T cell responses to AZD1222 COVID-19 vaccine. Across the study: Second-dose recipients at about 4 or about 12 weeks were treated as one pooled group. General study findings and limits: A rise in Spike-specific TCR breadth and depth followed two AZD1222 doses. Nearly half of the spike-specific TCRs reportedly recognize variant regions that carry no mutations. Possibly, clonal diversity was underestimated; donors were largely white British and included more females.

This TCR derives from an adult in good health. V gene TRBV4-3 combines with J gene TRBJ2-1; 16 bases match TRBD2. Specimen: peripheral blood, collected on day 0 of AZD1222 vaccination. The CDR3 sequence is CASSQEGTSGGANYNEQFF. As DNA, the CDR3 is TGCGCCAGCAGCCAAGAAGGGACTAGCGGGGGGGCGAACTACAATGAGCAGTTCTTC.